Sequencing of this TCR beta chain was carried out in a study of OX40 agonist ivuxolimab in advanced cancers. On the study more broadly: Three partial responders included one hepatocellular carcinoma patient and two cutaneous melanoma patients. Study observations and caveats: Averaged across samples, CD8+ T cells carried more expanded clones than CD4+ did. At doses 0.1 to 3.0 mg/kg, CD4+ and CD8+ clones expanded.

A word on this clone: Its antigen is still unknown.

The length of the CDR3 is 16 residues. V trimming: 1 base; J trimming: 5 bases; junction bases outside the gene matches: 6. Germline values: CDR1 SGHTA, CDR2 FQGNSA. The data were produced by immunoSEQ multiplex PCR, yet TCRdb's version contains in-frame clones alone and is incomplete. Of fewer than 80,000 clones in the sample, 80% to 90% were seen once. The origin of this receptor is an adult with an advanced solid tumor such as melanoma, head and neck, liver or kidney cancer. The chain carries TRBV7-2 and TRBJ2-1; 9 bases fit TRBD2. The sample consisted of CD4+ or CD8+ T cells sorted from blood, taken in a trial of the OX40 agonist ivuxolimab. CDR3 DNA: TGTGCCAGCAGCTTAGTCGCTAGCGGGGTGAACAATGAGCAGTTCTTC. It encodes CASSLVASGVNNEQFF. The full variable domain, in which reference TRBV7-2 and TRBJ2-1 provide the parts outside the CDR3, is GAGVSQSPSNKVTEKGKDVELRCDPISGHTALYWYRQSLGQGLEFLIYFQGNSAPDKSGLPSDRFSAERTGGSVSTLTIQRTQQEDSAVYLCASSLVASGVNNEQFFGPGTRLTVL.